Listed below are T cell receptor beta chains from one sample, sequenced in a study of metastatic and nonmetastatic thyroid tumors. TCRdb re-clonotyped the PCR reads via MiXCR. The data contain approximately 13,000 clones, over 25% of them singletons. Sequenced sample: tumor tissue. All receptors come from a female donor with papillary thyroid cancer or a benign thyroid nodule (not recorded which). Some clones in this sample may be carry-over from other donors' samples. The CDR3 runs from the conserved cysteine through the conserved F or W. A D gene is named only where the DNA matches it firmly. Clone size is stated in some rows and not others, as once, few, many or a class when expanded.

>.|few|TRBV5-1|TRBJ1-2
CASSLEQGEGGYTF
TGCGCCAGCAGCTTGGAACAGGGCGAAGGTGGCTACACCTTC
>.|.|TRBV3-1|TRBJ2-7
CASSQDHSAAYDQYF
TGCGCCAGCAGCCAAGATCACTCTGCTGCCTACGATCAGTACTTC
>TRBD1|.|TRBV11-3|TRBJ1-2
CASSQGTGSRGYTF
TGTGCCAGCAGCCAAGGGACAGGGAGTAGAGGCTACACCTTC
>.|many|TRBV7-2|TRBJ2-1
CASSPGSGSYNEQFF
TGTGCCAGCAGCCCCGGCTCCGGCTCCTACAATGAGCAGTTCTTC
>.|few|TRBV15|TRBJ1-1
CATLRGLGRGTEAFF
TGTGCCACCCTGAGGGGACTCGGCAGGGGCACTGAAGCTTTCTTT
>.|.|TRBV6-1|TRBJ2-1
CASSELGIEYNEQFF
TGTGCCAGCAGTGAACTGGGGATAGAGTACAATGAGCAGTTCTTC
>.|.|TRBV11-2|TRBJ2-3
CASSVRLEGSTDTQYF
TGTGCCAGCAGCGTTCGGTTGGAGGGGAGCACAGATACGCAGTATTTT
>.|few|TRBV28|TRBJ2-3
CASSRGQPDTQYF
TGTGCCAGCAGTCGCGGCCAGCCGGATACGCAGTATTTT
>.|many|TRBV9|TRBJ2-1
CASIVVGDARDEQFF
TGTGCCAGCATCGTAGTTGGAGACGCAAGGGATGAGCAGTTCTTC
>TRBD1|many|TRBV2|TRBJ1-6
CASSYRGGRNNSPLHF
TGTGCCAGCAGCTACAGGGGGGGAAGAAATAATTCACCCCTCCACTTT
>TRBD1|.|TRBV13|TRBJ1-2
CASSPPTGEGGYTF
TGTGCCAGCAGCCCACCGACAGGGGAAGGCGGCTACACCTTC
>.|.|TRBV28|TRBJ2-7
CSSSPGEAGGTTSYEQYF
TGTTCCAGCAGTCCCGGGGAAGCTGGAGGGACGACCTCCTACGAGCAGTACTTC
>.|.|TRBV28|TRBJ1-2
CASSQGSANYGYTF
TGTGCCAGCAGTCAGGGGTCAGCTAACTATGGTTACACCTTC
>.|many|TRBV27|TRBJ2-1
CASSRRPPGDSYNEQFF
TGTGCCAGCAGTCGACGCCCACCTGGCGACTCCTACAATGAGCAGTTCTTC
>TRBD2|.|TRBV5-1|TRBJ2-5
CASSFREGETQYF
TGCGCCAGCAGCTTCAGGGAGGGGGAGACCCAGTACTTC
>TRBD2|.|TRBV18|TRBJ2-1
CASSPSGLAGRNEQFF
TGTGCCAGCTCACCGTCGGGACTAGCGGGACGAAATGAGCAGTTCTTC
>.|.|TRBV20-1|TRBJ2-1
CSAQSGSSYNEQFF
TGCAGTGCACAATCCGGGAGCTCGTACAATGAGCAGTTCTTC
>.|few|TRBV9|TRBJ2-1
CASSVGWGHENEQFF
TGTGCCAGCAGCGTAGGTTGGGGCCACGAGAATGAGCAGTTCTTC
>.|.|TRBV18|TRBJ1-1
CASSPGGERTEAFF
TGTGCCAGCTCACCAGGGGGAGAACGGACTGAAGCTTTCTTT
>.|.|TRBV5-1|TRBJ1-1
CASNPDVNTEAFF
TGCGCCAGCAACCCGGACGTGAACACTGAAGCTTTCTTT
>TRBD1|.|TRBV12-3/TRBV12-4|TRBJ2-7
CASRWTGSYEQYF
TGTGCCAGCAGGTGGACAGGGTCTTACGAGCAGTACTTC
>.|.|TRBV28|TRBJ2-7
CASTLGTCLYEQYF
TGTGCCAGCACGCTCGGGACATGTCTCTACGAGCAGTACTTC
>.|few|TRBV6-2/TRBV6-3|TRBJ2-7
CASTLSGSYEQYF
TGTGCCAGCACTTTGAGCGGCTCCTACGAGCAGTACTTC
>.|few|TRBV27|TRBJ1-2
CASSPDPGLTYGYTF
TGTGCCAGCAGTCCGGACCCTGGTCTAACCTATGGCTACACCTTC
>TRBD2|many|TRBV3-1|TRBJ2-1
CASSQDNLRENEQFF
TGTGCCAGCAGCCAAGATAATCTGCGGGAGAATGAGCAGTTCTTC
>TRBD2|many|TRBV5-5|TRBJ2-7
CASSLELTSGSWGGYEQYF
TGTGCCAGCAGCTTGGAATTGACTAGCGGGAGTTGGGGGGGGTACGAGCAGTACTTC
>.|few|TRBV28|TRBJ1-3
CASRPLRESWNTIYF
TGTGCCAGCAGACCTCTGAGGGAGTCTTGGAACACCATATATTTT
>.|.|TRBV11-2|TRBJ2-3
CASSLVSGSAGLTDTQYF
TGTGCCAGCAGCTTAGTGAGCGGGTCGGCGGGGCTCACAGATACGCAGTATTTT
>.|.|TRBV28|TRBJ2-2
CASSRNVGGATWELFF
TGCGCCAGCAGCCGGAACGTTGGCGGAGCCACCTGGGAGCTGTTTTTT
>.|few|TRBV6-1|TRBJ2-2
CASSSFVRTGELFF
TGTGCCAGCAGCTCCTTCGTACGCACCGGGGAGCTGTTTTTT
>.|medium-sized|TRBV5-4|TRBJ1-2
CASSLAQGGYGYTF
TGTGCCAGCAGCTTGGCACAGGGAGGATATGGCTACACCTTC
>.|.|TRBV11-1|TRBJ2-7
CASSPGQSSYEHYF
TGTGCCAGCAGCCCTGGACAAAGCTCCTACGAGCATTACTTC
>TRBD1|few|TRBV28|TRBJ1-2
CASSPSGGRYGYTF
TGTGCCAGCAGCCCCTCAGGGGGGAGATATGGCTACACCTTC
>.|many|TRBV7-2|TRBJ2-7
CASSKQASPSYEQYF
TGTGCCAGCAGTAAACAGGCGAGCCCTTCCTACGAGCAGTACTTC
>TRBD2|many|TRBV30|TRBJ2-1
CAWSSGRAYEQFF
TGTGCCTGGAGTAGCGGGAGGGCCTATGAGCAGTTCTTC
>TRBD1|.|TRBV6-5|TRBJ2-7
CASSYTGDEQYF
TGTGCCAGCAGCTACACAGGGGATGAGCAGTACTTC
>TRBD1|.|TRBV4-2|TRBJ2-7
CASSQEGQGPYEQYF
TGTGCCAGCAGCCAAGAGGGACAGGGCCCCTACGAGCAGTACTTC
>.|.|TRBV30|TRBJ1-5
CAWSQGRLSNQPQHF
TGTGCCTGGAGCCAAGGGCGGTTGAGCAATCAGCCCCAGCATTTT
>.|many|TRBV12-3/TRBV12-4|TRBJ1-3
CASVSGLSGNTIYF
TGTGCCAGCGTATCAGGGCTCTCTGGAAACACCATATATTTT
>.|once|TRBV4-1|TRBJ2-7
CASSPGSRTQQYF
TGCGCCAGCAGCCCCGGGTCCCGGACGCAGCAGTACTTC
>TRBD1|many|TRBV7-9|TRBJ1-1
CASRPTGGTEAFF
TGTGCCAGCAGACCCACAGGGGGGACTGAAGCTTTCTTT
>TRBD2|.|TRBV3-1|TRBJ2-5
CASSPSWSSGGVETQYF
TGTGCCAGCAGCCCTTCGTGGTCTAGCGGGGGTGTCGAGACCCAGTACTTC
>.|few|TRBV19|TRBJ1-5
CASSIGRQPQHF
TGTGCCAGTAGTATAGGAAGGCAGCCCCAGCATTTT
>.|.|TRBV4-1|TRBJ1-4
CASSESTVNEKLFF
TGCGCCAGCAGCGAGTCAACAGTCAATGAAAAACTGTTTTTT
>TRBD2|many|TRBV5-4|TRBJ2-7
CASSTGTSGRNEQYF
TGTGCCAGCAGCACCGGGACTAGCGGGAGGAACGAGCAGTACTTC
>.|medium-sized|TRBV7-2|TRBJ2-3
CASSVRTGTQYF
TGTGCCAGCAGCGTCCGGACTGGGACGCAGTATTTT
>TRBD2|.|TRBV20-1|TRBJ2-2
CSARDRTSGEVGELFF
TGCAGTGCTAGAGATAGGACTAGCGGGGAGGTCGGGGAGCTGTTTTTT
>.|medium-sized|TRBV6-6|TRBJ2-7
CASSYQGSYEQYF
TGTGCCAGCAGTTACCAGGGCTCCTACGAGCAGTACTTC